The subject of this entry is one T cell receptor beta chain. This entry belongs to a study of blood T cell repertoires in COVID-19. The wider study: Both acute and convalescent COVID-19 samples were obtained from the United States, Italy and Spain. PBMCs, B-cell-depleted T cells, or T cells were the source of the cDNA or gDNA that made up the material.

CDR3 length: 13 residues. CDR1 and CDR2 (germline): GTSNPN, SVGIG (reference sequence). After removal of 8 bases from V and 6 bases from J, the junction contained 12 bases not matched to a gene. How the authors handled the data: Amplifying reference gene primers gave estimates of nucleated cell counts. Using immunoSEQ multiplex PCR, the repertoire was profiled, and TCRdb retains in-frame clones only, with some absent. V, J and clone size derive from that table, while D and trimming were established from the DNA sequence. The profile shows about 160,000 clones, 79% of them singletons. The sequencing input was peripheral blood. This receptor was taken from a woman aged 55-69 years with COVID-19, enrolled during active disease. This rearrangement joins TRBV30 to TRBJ2-7; 8 nucleotides match TRBD2. The CDR3 region is CALWREALGEQYF. CDR3 sequence (DNA): TGTGCCCTCTGGCGGGAGGCCCTCGGCGAGCAGTACTTC. Based on the CDR3 plus reference TRBV30 and TRBJ2-7, the full variable domain is SQTIHQWPATLVQPVGSPLSLECTVEGTSNPNLYWYRQAAGRGLQLLFYSVGIGQISSEVPQNLSASRPQDRQFILSSKKLLLSDSGFYLCALWREALGEQYFGPGTRLTVT.